Presented here are 8 T cell receptor beta chains from one specimen sequenced in a study of blood T cell repertoires in COVID-19. Clones were sequenced by immunoSEQ multiplex PCR, and TCRdb holds only the in-frame ones, with some missing. The table includes about 170,000 clones, 84% detected once. Sequencing was carried out using peripheral blood. All receptors derive from a human donor with acute or convalescent COVID-19. The donor label of this sample is uncertain.

The table lists this clone with a count of one. The chain has TRBV13 and TRBJ2-5; D is perhaps TRBD2 (6 bases). Germline assignment: CDR1 PRHDT and CDR2 FYEKMQ (reference sequence). The CDR3 covers 14 residues. Trimming left V 1 base short and J 3 bases short, with 9 bases between. CDR3 sequence: CASSLDLAKETQYF. CDR3 DNA sequence: TGTGCCAGCAGCTTAGATCTAGCGAAAGAGACCCAGTACTTC.

The CDR3 DNA sequence: TGCAGCGGGGGTTTACAGGGGTACTACAATGAGCAGTTCTTC. It yields the protein CSGGLQGYYNEQFF. The V and J genes are TRBV29-1 and TRBJ2-1; the match to TRBD1 covers 7 bases. The CDR3 is 14 residues long. The V gene end was trimmed by 7 bases and the J gene end by 3 bases; junction bases not matched to a gene: 9. Looked up from germline, CDR1 is SQVTM and CDR2 is ANQGSEA.

This clone was seen just once. The gene calls are TRBV6-6 and TRBJ2-3, with TRBD2 as a possible D gene (5 bases). Germline CDR1 MNHNY, CDR2 SVGAGI (reference sequence). Deletions cut 2 bases from V and 2 bases from J, with 8 bases between. CDR3 length: 14 residues. The DNA for the CDR3 is TGTGCCAGCAGTTACACTAGGCCCACAGATACGCAGTATTTT. Its protein product is CASSYTRPTDTQYF.

As regards this clone: At the DNA level, this CDR3 is encoded by other sequences in the same sample as well. The chain uses TRBV6-4 and TRBJ2-5, with 8 positions matching TRBD2. Germline V gene lookup returns CDR1 MRHNA and CDR2 SNTAGT. The CDR3 spans 13 residues. Losses at the gene ends were 5 bases for V and 4 bases for J; bases not matched to a gene: 3. The CDR3 bases are TGTGCCAGCAGTTATCGGGGGGGAGAGACCCAGTACTTC. Translated, it gives CASSYRGGETQYF.

This chain uses TRBV6-5 with TRBJ1-6, with D perhaps TRBD1 (5 bases). The V end lost 6 bases, the J end lost 13 bases, and 22 bases lay between the germline ends. The CDR3 runs to 15 residues. Germline V CDR1 and CDR2: MNHEY, SVGAGI. CDR3 coding DNA: TGTGCCAGCAGACCGACGGGGGGTGGAATTCATCCCCTCCACTTT. Translating it yields CASRPTGGGIHPLHF.

V usage is TRBV6-5 and J usage is TRBJ1-5, with 11 positions matching TRBD1. CDR3 length: 15 amino acids. Germline V gene lookup returns CDR1 MNHEY and CDR2 SVGAGI. V trimming: 5 bases; J trimming: 6 bases; junction bases outside the gene matches: 6. Here the CDR3 reads CASSPRTGGTQPQHF. The CDR3 DNA is TGTGCCAGCAGTCCCCGGACAGGGGGCACTCAGCCCCAGCATTTT.

CDR3 DNA sequence: TGTGCCAGCAGCAGGCCCCCCGGACAGGGAAACCACGAGCAGTACTTC. This translates into CASSRPPGQGNHEQYF. This sequence joins TRBV7-9 and TRBJ2-7, with 8 bases fitting TRBD1. V gave up 5 bases and J gave up 5 bases; unmatched junction bases: 14. CDR1 is SEHNR, CDR2 FQNEAQ, per germline (reference sequence). This CDR3 has 16 amino acids.

This sequence joins TRBV2 and TRBJ2-1; D is perhaps TRBD1 (5 bases). This CDR3 contains 14 residues. V lost 5 bases and J 7 bases, leaving 15 bases between the germline ends. CDR1 and CDR2 (germline): SNHLY, FYNNEI. The CDR3, as DNA: TGTGCCAGCAGTCCAACACGTCAGGGAAATGAGCAGTTCTTC. Its translation is CASSPTRQGNEQFF.